This T cell receptor (beta chain) was captured by sequencing in a study of Graves' ophthalmopathy and Graves' hyperthyroidism. Germline V gene sequence: CDR1 SNHLY, CDR2 FYNNEI. V shed 2 bases, J shed 7 bases, and the junction held 9 bases outside the gene matches. The CDR3 is 16 amino acids. This clonotype has just a few counts. RNA transcripts were the source from which TCR beta CDR3 regions were amplified. Second-round multiplex PCR came after a first-round RT-PCR that employed HTBI primers. Via MiXCR, TCRdb re-called the multiplex PCR reads, giving one row per CDR3 protein. The sample includes 340,000 or so distinct CDR3 sequences, under 20% of them seen just once.

The sample consisted of peripheral blood. This sequence originates from an adult man with Graves' ophthalmopathy. This chain uses TRBV2 with TRBJ2-2; 8 bases agree with TRBD1. This CDR3 reads CASSERAGGAVGELFF. In nucleotides, the CDR3 is TGTGCCAGCAGTGAAAGAGCAGGGGGCGCGGTCGGGGAGCTGTTTTTT. The full variable domain, rest sourced from reference TRBV2 and TRBJ2-2, is EPEVTQTPSHQVTQMGQEVILRCVPISNHLYFYWYRQILGQKVEFLVSFYNNEISEKSEIFDDQFSVERPDGSNFTLKIRSTKLEDSAMYFCASSERAGGAVGELFFGEGSRLTVL.